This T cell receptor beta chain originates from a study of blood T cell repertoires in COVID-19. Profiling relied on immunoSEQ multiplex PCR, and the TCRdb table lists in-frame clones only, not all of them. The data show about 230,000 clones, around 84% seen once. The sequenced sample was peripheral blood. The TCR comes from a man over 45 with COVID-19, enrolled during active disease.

CDR3 region: CASIETGLNEKLFF. DNA for the CDR3: TGTGCCAGCATCGAGACAGGGCTTAATGAAAAACTGTTTTTT. The chain employs TRBV28 and TRBJ1-4; TRBD1 agrees at 7 bases. The ends lost 7 bases at V and 4 bases at J; junction bases unmatched: 6. The germline CDR1 and CDR2 sequences are MDHEN and SYDVKM. The CDR3 sequence is 14 residues long.